What follows is one TCR beta chain and its context. This record belongs to a study of blood T cell repertoires in COVID-19. Original methodology: It was from reference gene primer amplification that nucleated cell counts were estimated. Clones were read by immunoSEQ multiplex PCR, and TCRdb kept only the in-frame ones, dropping some. The V and J calls and clone size are taken from that table; D and trimming were inferred from the DNA. The table has approximately 150,000 clones, roughly 90% seen once; the top ten hold about 4.2%. J gave up 8 bases and V 4 bases, and 12 bases lay outside the gene matches. The CDR3 spans 15 residues. From germline, CDR1 is SEHNR and CDR2 FQNEAQ (reference sequence).

V usage is TRBV7-9 and J usage is TRBJ1-2, with 8 bases aligning to TRBD1. The TCR originated in an older woman with active or convalescent COVID-19. The specimen sequenced was peripheral blood. CDR3 sequence reads: CASSSSGDRLKGYTF. The CDR3 nucleotides read TGTGCCAGCAGCTCTTCGGGGGACAGGCTTAAGGGCTACACCTTC.